The 7 T cell receptor beta chains below come from one sample, sequenced in a study of beta chain features in type 1 diabetes. Study-level results: All four CD4+ subsets of Type 1 diabetes patients contained TCRB CDR3s that were moderately but significantly shorter.

The authors reverse transcribed all of the isolated RNA, so sequencing captured expressed TCRB transcripts. Clones were read by immunoSEQ multiplex PCR, and TCRdb kept only the in-frame ones, dropping some. Of more than 250,000 clones detected, 14% to 15% appear once; the ten largest clones hold 0.015% to 0.019%. For these TCRs, the target antigens are not known. The sample was naive CD4+ T cells from blood. The receptors derive from a man aged 18 to 29 with type 1 diabetes.

The CDR3 loop is CAWSVGGSGTIYF. The CDR3 DNA sequence: TGTGCCTGGAGTGTAGGAGGGTCAGGCACCATATATTTT. The rearrangement links TRBV30 to TRBJ1-3; no clear D gene. Germline values: CDR1 GTSNPN, CDR2 SVGIG (reference sequence). Trimming cost V 0 bases and J 9 bases, with 12 bases left between them. CDR3 length: 13 amino acids. The whole variable domain, remainder taken from reference TRBV30 and TRBJ1-3, is SQTIHQWPATLVQPVGSPLSLECTVEGTSNPNLYWYRQAAGRGLQLLFYSVGIGQISSEVPQNLSASRPQDRQFILSSKKLLLSDSGFYLCAWSVGGSGTIYFGEGSWLTVV.

This clone was observed a few times. V and J are TRBV18 and TRBJ2-5; 8 bases align to TRBD1. Looked up from germline, CDR1 is KGHSH and CDR2 is LQKENI. Germline trimming cut 3 bases from V and 3 bases from J; bases unmatched to any gene: 12. CDR3 length: 17 amino acids. As DNA, the CDR3 is TGTGCCAGCTCACCCTGGGACAGGCGAAGAGGTGAAGAGACCCAGTACTTC. This sequence encodes CASSPWDRRRGEETQYF.

This chain joins TRBV30 and TRBJ2-5; tentatively, D is TRBD2 (6 bases). The V gene's germline CDR1 is GTSNPN and CDR2 SVGIG (reference sequence). The germline V and J ends were trimmed by 0 bases and 11 bases, with 19 bases remaining between them. The CDR3 has 14 amino acids. The CDR3: CAWSVTQPGREQYF. CDR3 DNA sequence: TGTGCCTGGAGTGTAACCCAGCCCGGGAGAGAGCAGTACTTC.

The chain employs TRBV30 and TRBJ2-5; 11 bases fit TRBD2. Germline CDR1 and CDR2: GTSNPN and SVGIG (reference sequence). V lost 3 bases to trimming and J lost 3 bases; unmatched junction nucleotides: 9. This CDR3 has 16 amino acids. The CDR3 here is CAWSRGASGGKETQYF. In DNA form, the CDR3 reads TGTGCCTGGAGCCGGGGGGCTAGCGGGGGGAAAGAGACCCAGTACTTC.

The chain couples TRBV2 to TRBJ2-7; the match to TRBD1 covers 7 bases. The V segment lost 5 bases and the J segment 3 bases; nucleotides outside the gene matches: 4. Germline V gene data show CDR1 as SNHLY and CDR2 as FYNNEI. This CDR3 spans 13 amino acids. As DNA, the CDR3 is TGTGCCAGCAGTTGGACAGGCCTCTACGAGCAGTACTTC. Translated, it gives CASSWTGLYEQYF. The variable domain in full, with the rest retrieved from reference TRBV2 and TRBJ2-7, is EPEVTQTPSHQVTQMGQEVILRCVPISNHLYFYWYRQILGQKVEFLVSFYNNEISEKSEIFDDQFSVERPDGSNFTLKIRSTKLEDSAMYFCASSWTGLYEQYFGPGTRLTVT.

This clone is a singleton in its sample. J is TRBJ1-5 and V is TRBV30; 10 nucleotides agree with TRBD1. This CDR3 has 15 amino acids. V lost 3 bases to trimming and J lost 3 bases; unmatched junction nucleotides: 5. Germline V lookup: CDR1 GTSNPN, CDR2 SVGIG (reference sequence). The CDR3 reads CAWSRTGGFNQPQHF. CDR3 coding DNA: TGTGCCTGGAGCCGGACAGGGGGATTCAATCAGCCCCAGCATTTT.

This clone has just a few counts. This chain links TRBV28 with TRBJ2-7; 7 bases are shared with TRBD1. CDR1 MDHEN and CDR2 SYDVKM come from the germline V gene. Losses at the gene ends were 5 bases for V and 4 bases for J; bases not matched to a gene: 11. This CDR3 has 15 amino acids. CDR3 bases: TGTGCCAGCAGTCCGGCGAGGGGGCGCGGTTACGAGCAGTACTTC. This encodes CASSPARGRGYEQYF.